The entry below describes one T cell receptor (beta chain). This CDR3 region has 12 residues. In germline, CDR1 is SGHTA, CDR2 FQGTGA. Trimming removed 5 bases at V and 4 bases at J, with 5 bases between. Sequenced by immunoSEQ multiplex PCR; TCRdb stores in-frame clones only, minus some. The table lists tens of thousands of clones, roughly 94% of them singletons, with 0.25% to 0.3% in the top ten. This sample was taken from a study of technical replicates of blood from a handful of donors. Sequencing was carried out using T cells isolated from PBMCs. The chain couples TRBV7-3 to TRBJ2-2; D is unclear. This clonotype was obtained from a human donor in good health. In nucleotides, the CDR3 is TGTGCCAGCAGCCTCCGCACCGGGGAGCTGTTTTTT. Translation: CASSLRTGELFF.